This TCR beta chain appears in the sequencing data of a study of CD8+CD57+ T cells in acquired aplastic anemia (dated by TCRdb to 2016 to 2018). At the level of the whole study: A mean of approximately 3 ug of DNA, ranging from roughly 0.17 to 30 ug, was extracted from sorted CD4+ and CD8+ cells. CD8+CD57+ expansion was defined as a frequency above the mean frequency observed in healthy subjects.

Profiling of TCR beta VDJ combinations and CDR3 sequences used genomic DNA as the template. An Illumina HiSeq 2000 was the platform used for TCR repertoire sequencing. On the study's bioinformatics: Repertoires were assessed using TRBV/TRBJ rearrangement plots, CDR3 size and DJ length profiles, and Simpson's diversity index. Whichever DNA sequence was most abundant in the deep sequencing data was defined as the immunodominant clone. CDR3 amino acid sequences were screened for sharing across subjects and compared with published repertoires and the VDJdb database. TCRdb cleaned the public reads at Q25 with fastp, built clones with MiXCR and kept in-frame beta chains. Rows with one shared CDR3 protein collapse into an entry with the most common genes and DNA. TCRdb assigned the V and J calls; the authors' analysis was not used. Counted in this sample were around 150,000 distinct CDR3 sequences; under 55% of them appeared once. The ten largest clones capture approximately 3% of the sample.

Broad study findings and their caveats: Patients and healthy controls showed no significant difference in CD8+ Simpson's diversity (P=0.060). Twenty-nine CD8+ CDR3 sequences were shared between patients and controls but appeared highly expressed in patients and within their immunodominant clones.

Patients chosen for sequencing had shown expansion of CD8+CD57+ cells by flow cytometry. All patients had severe acquired aplastic anemia diagnosed by International Study of Aplastic Anemia and Agranulocytosis and Camitta criteria. No therapy had been received by the patients at the time of blood sampling. TCR repertoires of sorted CD4+ and CD8+ blood T cells from severe aplastic anemia patients and healthy subjects were deep-sequenced in the study. Patients were enrolled under clinicaltrials.gov protocols 00001620, 01623167, 00001397, 00071045, 00081523 and 00961064 in the USA. Ficoll-Paque density gradient centrifugation was used to isolate peripheral blood mononuclear cells. Before DNA extraction, CD4+ and CD8+ T cells were sorted with FACS or magnetic beads. The cysteine opens and the phenylalanine closes a CDR3 of 14 amino acids. Here the CDR3 DNA is all that survives: 42 bases in frame from base 1. The germline V gene yields MNHNS for CDR1 and SASEGT for CDR2. V is shortened by 5 bases, J by 2 bases, and the region joining them spans 12 bases.

This clonotype was detected ten times or more. No antigen is known for it. No qualities accompany the bases; no much larger clone lies one base away. This clonotype was obtained from a human donor with aplastic anemia. Material for sequencing was sorted CD4+, CD8+, or CD8+CD57+ T cells (not recorded which) from PBMCs. Recombination joined TRBV6-1 with TRBJ1-2; no D gene can be assigned with confidence. The CDR3 reads as follows: CASSQLGSNYGYTF. The DNA sequence is TGTGCCAGCAGTCAATTAGGCAGCAACTATGGCTACACCTTC.